This is a list of T cell receptor beta chains from one sample in a study of PD-1 blockade in classical Hodgkin lymphoma. Clones were sequenced by immunoSEQ multiplex PCR, and TCRdb holds only the in-frame ones, with some missing. The profile shows more than 20,000 clones, around 87% of them singletons. This material consisted of peripheral blood mononuclear cells (PBMCs), taken before the fourth cycle of nivolumab. Every receptor here comes from a human donor with classical Hodgkin lymphoma. Both conserved end residues are trimmed from each CDR3. D genes are given only for firm matches.

CDR3aa: ASKKGGTNTGELF
d_gene: -
v_gene: TRBV10-2

CDR3aa: ARGRQGRNYGYT
d_gene: TRBD1
v_gene: TRBV5-4

CDR3aa: AWSKQLNTGELF
d_gene: -
v_gene: TRBV30

CDR3aa: ASSEPGQGAGEQF
d_gene: TRBD1
v_gene: TRBV6-1

CDR3aa: ASSLEANPRGTEAF
d_gene: -
v_gene: TRBV7-6

CDR3aa: ASSSGLAGGWDTQY
d_gene: TRBD2
v_gene: TRBV7-7

CDR3aa: ASRAGTSNTGELF
d_gene: TRBD2
v_gene: TRBV11-1

CDR3aa: ASSPPSSGNQPQH
d_gene: -
v_gene: TRBV18

CDR3aa: ASSSDSGRAVYEQY
d_gene: TRBD2
v_gene: TRBV5-4

CDR3aa: ASSLVAQETQY
d_gene: -
v_gene: TRBV5-4

CDR3aa: ASSLADTQY
d_gene: -
v_gene: TRBV11-2

CDR3aa: ASSLLPPQGGNSPLH
d_gene: -
v_gene: TRBV5-1